These T cell receptor beta chains were read from a single sample in a study of T cells after yellow fever vaccination. TCRdb processed the 5' RACE reads anew with MiXCR; each CDR3 protein has one entry. This sample carries some 260,000 distinct CDR3 sequences, approximately 5.2% of them seen once, and the ten largest clones take 2.5% to 4%. This specimen consisted of CD4+ T cells sorted from PBMCs, obtained on the day of the yellow fever booster vaccination. These receptors came from a man in his late teens or twenties who received the YFV17D yellow fever vaccine. Each CDR3 is given without its conserved first and last residue. The order of the fields is J gene, V gene, CDR3 protein.

j_gene: TRBJ1-4
v_gene: TRBV7-2
CDR3aa: ASSPGQTTNEKLF

j_gene: TRBJ2-5
v_gene: TRBV2
CDR3aa: ASSDRVGQETQY

j_gene: TRBJ2-6
v_gene: TRBV29-1
CDR3aa: SVGRGRGSGDSSGANVLT

j_gene: TRBJ2-3
v_gene: TRBV3-1
CDR3aa: ASSKRGGGSTDTQY

j_gene: TRBJ2-3
v_gene: TRBV5-1
CDR3aa: ASSSGTSGGPDTQY

j_gene: TRBJ1-1
v_gene: TRBV12-3/TRBV12-4
CDR3aa: ASSLFRGAGAF

j_gene: TRBJ2-2
v_gene: TRBV6-5
CDR3aa: ASRAGTALNTGELF

j_gene: TRBJ2-2
v_gene: TRBV5-1
CDR3aa: ASSEGPTTGELF

j_gene: TRBJ2-2
v_gene: TRBV21-1
CDR3aa: ASSFGTSGGVSNTGELF

j_gene: TRBJ2-7
v_gene: TRBV12-5
CDR3aa: ASSPRVISYEQY

j_gene: TRBJ2-1
v_gene: TRBV7-2
CDR3aa: ASSLEGTNEQF

j_gene: TRBJ2-7
v_gene: TRBV5-1
CDR3aa: ASSSSAGTLSYEQY

j_gene: TRBJ2-3
v_gene: TRBV4-2
CDR3aa: ASSYRDRGSTDTQY

j_gene: TRBJ1-5
v_gene: TRBV18
CDR3aa: ASSPSSSQPQH

j_gene: TRBJ2-7
v_gene: TRBV5-1
CDR3aa: ASSQAGNYEQY

j_gene: TRBJ2-2
v_gene: TRBV27
CDR3aa: ASRSFLRDPNTGELF

j_gene: TRBJ1-1
v_gene: TRBV7-9
CDR3aa: ASSFPGVSTEAF

j_gene: TRBJ2-3
v_gene: TRBV20-1
CDR3aa: SARRQGTDTQY

j_gene: TRBJ1-6
v_gene: TRBV18
CDR3aa: ASSPTTESPLH

j_gene: TRBJ2-6
v_gene: TRBV6-5
CDR3aa: ASRQEVGDVLT

j_gene: TRBJ2-2
v_gene: TRBV20-1
CDR3aa: SARDLAGTATGELF

j_gene: TRBJ1-1
v_gene: TRBV7-3
CDR3aa: ASSLGDIEGAF

j_gene: TRBJ2-2
v_gene: TRBV20-1
CDR3aa: SAHRGVNTGELF

j_gene: TRBJ2-5
v_gene: TRBV27
CDR3aa: ASSLSAPGRTQY